The present TCR beta chain was sequenced within a study of response to subunit inactivated influenza vaccine. This clonotype was observed a handful of times. V lost 0 bases to trimming and J lost 6 bases, with 10 bases between them. The CDR3 consists of 14 residues. From germline, CDR1 is LGHDT and CDR2 YNNKEL (reference sequence). TCRdb redid the calling of the RT-PCR reads with MiXCR, one entry per CDR3 protein. Among a few hundred thousand distinct CDR3 sequences listed, over 20% were seen once. This chain uses TRBV3-1 with TRBJ2-3; perhaps D is TRBD1 or TRBD2 (5 bases each). This clonotype originated in a man between 50 and 69 years old who received an inactivated influenza vaccine. The material sequenced was PBMCs from blood, taken less than 22 months after vaccination. CDR3 sequence reads: CASSQDSGADTQYF. The DNA for the CDR3 is TGTGCCAGCAGCCAAGATTCCGGGGCCGATACGCAGTATTTT.